The 20 T cell receptor beta chains listed next were all sequenced from one sample in a study of blood T cell repertoires in COVID-19. Only in-frame clones appear in the TCRdb table, and some are missing; sequencing was by immunoSEQ multiplex PCR. Of some 110,000 clones listed, approximately 87% were seen once; the top ten hold approximately 2.1%. Source material: peripheral blood. Receptors were obtained from a man aged 25 to 45 with acute or convalescent COVID-19.

CDR3 DNA sequence: TGTGCCAGCAGCCTACCGCGGGGGGGTTTTAATTCACCCCTCCACTTT. Its protein product is CASSLPRGGFNSPLHF. The chain couples TRBV13 to TRBJ1-6; D possibly corresponds to TRBD1 (5 bases). CDR1 is PRHDT, CDR2 FYEKMQ, per germline (reference sequence). Trimming took off 5 bases at V and 6 bases at J, with 17 bases between the two ends. CDR3 size: 16 residues.

The chain is built from TRBV2 and TRBJ2-7; D is ambiguous. Germline lookup yields CDR1 SNHLY and CDR2 FYNNEI. The CDR3 totals 11 residues. V lost 5 bases, J lost 2 bases, and 4 bases lay in between. CDR3 nucleotide sequence: TGTGCCAGCAGTCCCGCCTACGAGCAGTACTTC. Protein: CASSPAYEQYF.

The chain joins TRBV7-2 to TRBJ2-5, with 8 nucleotides matching TRBD2. Trimming removed 3 bases from V and 5 bases from J; junction bases left unmatched: 2. The CDR3 is made up of 13 amino acids. The germline gives CDR1 SGHTA, CDR2 FQGNSA. The CDR3 reads CASSFPGGETQYF. CDR3 sequence (DNA): TGTGCCAGCAGCTTCCCGGGGGGGGAGACCCAGTACTTC.

The gene calls are TRBV4-1 and TRBJ2-5; D not certain. Per germline, CDR1 MGHRA and CDR2 YSYEKL. Trimming removed 2 bases from V and 7 bases from J, with 14 bases in between. CDR3 length equals 14 residues. Here the CDR3 DNA reads TGCGCCAGCAGCCAAAGGAATCCCGAGCGGACCCAGTACTTC. It codes for CASSQRNPERTQYF.

This sequence joins TRBV7-2 and TRBJ2-4; 9 bases are a match to TRBD2. The CDR3 has 17 amino acids. Per the germline V gene, CDR1 is SGHTA and CDR2 is FQGNSA. With V trimmed by 1 base and J by 2 bases, 6 bases remained unmatched. CDR3 sequence reads: CASSLVGSGGPKNIQYF. DNA for the CDR3: TGTGCCAGCAGCTTAGTGGGTAGCGGGGGACCCAAAAACATTCAGTACTTC.

This clone was seen a handful of times. This rearrangement joins TRBV4-2 to TRBJ1-6; D may be TRBD1 (6 bases). CDR3 size: 15 residues. The V gene's germline CDR1 is LGHNA and CDR2 YNFKEQ. V shed 3 bases and J shed 10 bases, with 16 bases lying between them. The CDR3 sequence is CASSQGRGGGSPLHF. The CDR3 DNA is TGTGCCAGCAGCCAGGGGAGAGGGGGAGGGTCACCCCTCCACTTT.

The chain recombines TRBV5-4 with TRBJ2-3; D might be TRBD2 (6 bases). CDR1 and CDR2 from the germline V gene are SGHNT and YYREEE (reference sequence). The CDR3 runs to 15 residues. V dropped 0 bases and J dropped 2 bases, with 10 bases sitting between them. The CDR3 region has the DNA TGTGCCAGCAGCTTGGGACTAGAGCTCACAGATACGCAGTATTTT. Its protein is CASSLGLELTDTQYF.

The chain joins TRBV7-2 to TRBJ2-3; 8 bases are a match to TRBD2. The V gene end was trimmed by 5 bases and the J gene end by 2 bases; junction bases not matched to a gene: 9. The CDR3 length is 16 residues. CDR1 and CDR2 from the germline V gene are SGHTA and FQGNSA. DNA for the CDR3: TGTGCCAGCAGCCTCCAAGCGGGGGCGCTCACAGATACGCAGTATTTT. Translated, it gives CASSLQAGALTDTQYF. The full variable domain, completed using reference TRBV7-2 and TRBJ2-3, is GAGVSQSPSNKVTEKGKDVELRCDPISGHTALYWYRQSLGQGLEFLIYFQGNSAPDKSGLPSDRFSAERTGGSVSTLTIQRTQQEDSAVYLCASSLQAGALTDTQYFGPGTRLTVL.

The rearrangement links TRBV7-8 to TRBJ2-3; D is undetermined. The CDR3 length is 13 residues. CDR1 and CDR2 (germline): SGHVS, FQNEAQ. V gave up 2 bases and J gave up 3 bases, with 6 bases separating them. CDR3 coding DNA: TGTGCCAGCAGCTTAAGCCCAACAGATACGCAGTATTTT. It encodes CASSLSPTDTQYF.

The rearrangement uses TRBV5-4 and TRBJ2-1, with TRBD1 identical over 10 bases. This CDR3 spans 16 amino acids. With 4 bases clipped from V and 7 bases from J, the junction kept 11 bases outside the gene matches. Germline assignment: CDR1 SGHNT and CDR2 YYREEE (reference sequence). CDR3 sequence reads: CASSRPSGTGVNEQFF. The CDR3 DNA is TGTGCCAGCAGCCGTCCGAGTGGGACAGGGGTAAATGAGCAGTTCTTC.

This chain uses TRBV2 with TRBJ2-2, with 8 bases that match TRBD1. Germline-derived CDR1 and CDR2 are SNHLY and FYNNEI. The CDR3 length is 13 residues. With V trimmed by 7 bases and J by 7 bases, 5 bases remained unmatched. The CDR3, as DNA: TGTGCCAGCAATCGACAGGGGATCGGGGAGCTGTTTTTT. Translating gives CASNRQGIGELFF.

The chain carries TRBV3-1 (or the pseudogene TRBV3-2) and TRBJ2-7, with a tentative D call TRBD2 (6 bases). This CDR3 contains 13 residues. CDR1 is LGHDT, CDR2 YNNKEL, per germline (reference sequence). V was trimmed by 0 bases and J by 3 bases, leaving 6 bases between them. The chain's CDR3 is CASSQEGGYEQYV. CDR3 bases: TGTGCCAGCAGCCAAGAGGGAGGCTACGAGCAGTACGTC.

The chain couples TRBV27 to TRBJ2-1; D possibly corresponds to TRBD2 (5 bases). The V gene's germline CDR1 is MNHEY and CDR2 SMNVEV (reference sequence). The CDR3 sequence is 16 residues long. Trimming cost V 3 bases and J 3 bases, with 15 bases left between them. The CDR3 DNA sequence: TGTGCCAGCAGTTTGGCCCGGGAAAGCATCTACAATGAGCAGTTCTTC. This codes for CASSLARESIYNEQFF.

The chain employs TRBV19 and TRBJ1-1, with 9 bases fitting TRBD1. V shed 3 bases and J 4 bases; nucleotides not matched to a gene: 3. Germline V gene data show CDR1 as LNHDA and CDR2 as SQIVND (reference sequence). This CDR3 is built from 14 residues. The CDR3: CASSIGTGTTEAFF. In nucleotides, the CDR3 is TGTGCCAGTAGTATCGGGACAGGGACCACTGAAGCTTTCTTT.

The chain is built from TRBV10-2 and TRBJ1-2; TRBD1 is a possible D gene (5 bases). CDR1 is WSHSY, CDR2 SAAADI, per germline. Trimming pared 2 bases from V and 4 bases from J, leaving 5 bases between. The CDR3 is made up of 12 amino acids. The CDR3 DNA reads as TGCGCCAGCAGTGAGAGGGGCTATGGCTACACCTTC. Protein: CASSERGYGYTF.

The chain is built from TRBV27 and TRBJ1-5; tentative D call: TRBD1 (6 bases). This CDR3 region has 15 residues. V lost 2 bases and J lost 1, with 9 bases in between. Germline CDR1 is MNHEY and CDR2 is SMNVEV (reference sequence). The CDR3 loop is CASSLEGVSNQPQHF. CDR3 nucleotide sequence: TGTGCCAGCAGTTTAGAGGGGGTAAGCAATCAGCCCCAGCATTTT.

This clone came up a few times. The chain uses TRBV5-1 and TRBJ1-4; D unresolved. The V end lost 0 bases, the J end lost 3 bases, and 6 bases lay between the germline ends. Germline CDR1 and CDR2: SGHRS and YFSETQ. The CDR3 covers 14 residues. The CDR3 loop reads CASSLERANEKLFF. Here the CDR3 DNA reads TGCGCCAGCAGCTTGGAGAGGGCTAATGAAAAACTGTTTTTT.

The sample holds one count of this clone. The rearrangement uses TRBV2 and TRBJ2-3; TRBD2 agrees at 9 bases. V shed 3 bases, J shed 0 bases, and the junction held 4 bases outside the gene matches. Germline CDR1 reads SNHLY; CDR2 reads FYNNEI. The CDR3 length is 16 residues. The CDR3 coding sequence is TGTGCCAGCAGTGAGAGGGCGGGAGGGAGCACAGATACGCAGTATTTT. Its translation is CASSERAGGSTDTQYF.

This sequence joins TRBV3-1 (or the pseudogene TRBV3-2) and TRBJ2-1; no reliable D call. V was clipped by 0 bases and J by 9 bases, with 15 bases between them. CDR1 and CDR2 from the germline V gene are LGHDT and YNNKEL (reference sequence). The CDR3 has 15 residues. Here the CDR3 reads CASSQDSIIASEQFF. CDR3 in DNA: TGTGCCAGCAGCCAAGATTCGATAATAGCAAGTGAGCAGTTCTTC.

The chain recombines TRBV4-1 with TRBJ2-4; no definite D call. The CDR3 is 12 amino acids. Trimming took off 2 bases at V and 8 bases at J, with 7 bases between the two ends. Germline values: CDR1 MGHRA, CDR2 YSYEKL. CDR3 sequence (DNA): TGCGCCAGCAGCCAACCTCAGGACATTCAGTACTTC. As protein: CASSQPQDIQYF.